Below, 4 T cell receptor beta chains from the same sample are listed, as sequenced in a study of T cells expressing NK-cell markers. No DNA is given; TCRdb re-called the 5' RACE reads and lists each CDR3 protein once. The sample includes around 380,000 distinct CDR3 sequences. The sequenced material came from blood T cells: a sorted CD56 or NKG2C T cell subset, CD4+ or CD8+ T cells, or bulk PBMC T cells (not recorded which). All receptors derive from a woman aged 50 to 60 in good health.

This chain's CDR3 is CASNLGTGLKDNEQFF. V and J are TRBV6-1 and TRBJ2-1; the TCRdb D gene call, TRBD1, has no DNA to confirm it. This CDR3 spans 16 amino acids. Germline lookup yields CDR1 MNHNS and CDR2 SASEGT.

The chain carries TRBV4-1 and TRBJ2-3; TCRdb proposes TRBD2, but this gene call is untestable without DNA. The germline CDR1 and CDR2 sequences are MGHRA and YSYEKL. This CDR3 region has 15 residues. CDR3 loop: CASSLAASRTDTQYF.

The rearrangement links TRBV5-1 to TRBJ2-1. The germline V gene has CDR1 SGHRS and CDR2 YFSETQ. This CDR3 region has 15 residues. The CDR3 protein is CASSLEAAEYNEQFF. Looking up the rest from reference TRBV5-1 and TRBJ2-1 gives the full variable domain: KAGVTQTPRYLIKTRGQQVTLSCSPISGHRSVSWYQQTPGQGLQFLFEYFSETQRNKGNFPGRFSGRQFSNSRSEMNVSTLELGDSALYLCASSLEAAEYNEQFFGPGTRLTVL.

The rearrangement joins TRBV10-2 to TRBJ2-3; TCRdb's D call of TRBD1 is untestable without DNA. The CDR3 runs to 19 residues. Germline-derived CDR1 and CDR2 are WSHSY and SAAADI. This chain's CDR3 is CASGTEGAPFLGAVDTQYF.